Listed below are T cell receptor beta chains from one sample, sequenced in a study of cytomegalovirus exposure and HLA in healthy donors. This table comes from immunoSEQ multiplex PCR, and its TCRdb copy is limited to in-frame clones, with some not included. With about 130,000 clones in the sample, the ten largest clones hold more than 1.5%. The sequencing sample was made of PBMCs. Source of these receptors: a young man in good health and CMV-seronegative. Each CDR3 is given with its conserved first and last residue. D genes are given only for firm matches.

D gene: NA
V gene: TRBV4-3
J gene: TRBJ2-1
CDR3 protein: CASSQDRSLRHEQFF
CDR3 DNA: TGCGCCAGCAGCCAAGATAGGAGTTTACGGCATGAGCAGTTCTTC

D gene: TRBD2
V gene: TRBV7-9
J gene: TRBJ2-7
CDR3 protein: CASSSSTSGRIYEQYF
CDR3 DNA: TGTGCCAGCAGCTCGTCGACTAGCGGGAGGATATACGAGCAGTACTTC

D gene: NA
V gene: TRBV29-1
J gene: TRBJ2-1
CDR3 protein: CSVGLMGNEQFF
CDR3 DNA: TGCAGCGTCGGACTAATGGGGAATGAGCAGTTCTTC

D gene: NA
V gene: TRBV9
J gene: TRBJ1-5
CDR3 protein: CASSVGAGQRDQPQHF
CDR3 DNA: TGTGCCAGCAGCGTAGGGGCAGGACAAAGGGATCAGCCCCAGCATTTT

D gene: NA
V gene: TRBV7-3
J gene: TRBJ2-3
CDR3 protein: CASSSRWTERRDTQYF
CDR3 DNA: TGTGCCAGCAGCTCGCGGTGGACAGAAAGACGAGATACGCAGTATTTT

D gene: NA
V gene: TRBV7-6
J gene: TRBJ1-1
CDR3 protein: CASSETRRANTEAFF
CDR3 DNA: TGTGCCAGTTCGGAGACCCGGAGAGCCAACACTGAAGCTTTCTTT

D gene: TRBD1
V gene: TRBV7-9
J gene: TRBJ2-3
CDR3 protein: CASSATGSTDTQYF
CDR3 DNA: TGTGCCAGCAGCGCGACAGGGAGCACAGATACGCAGTATTTT

D gene: NA
V gene: TRBV28
J gene: TRBJ2-7
CDR3 protein: CASSPPGTYEQYF
CDR3 DNA: TGTGCCAGCAGTCCTCCGGGTACCTACGAGCAGTACTTC

D gene: NA
V gene: TRBV27
J gene: TRBJ2-7
CDR3 protein: CASSSYYEQYF
CDR3 DNA: TGTGCCAGCAGTTCGTACTACGAGCAGTACTTC

D gene: NA
V gene: TRBV7-3
J gene: TRBJ2-2
CDR3 protein: CASSEIPNTGELFF
CDR3 DNA: TGTGCCAGCAGCGAGATTCCGAACACCGGGGAGCTGTTTTTT

D gene: NA
V gene: TRBV6-6
J gene: TRBJ1-2
CDR3 protein: CASTDSSNYGYTF
CDR3 DNA: TGTGCCAGCACCGACAGTTCTAACTATGGCTACACCTTC

D gene: TRBD1
V gene: TRBV5-1
J gene: TRBJ2-7
CDR3 protein: CASSTTGAYEQYF
CDR3 DNA: TGCGCCAGCAGCACCACAGGGGCCTACGAGCAGTACTTC

D gene: NA
V gene: TRBV9
J gene: TRBJ1-1
CDR3 protein: CASSASRNTEAFF
CDR3 DNA: TGTGCCAGCTCCGCGTCAAGGAACACTGAAGCTTTCTTT

D gene: TRBD2
V gene: TRBV5-6
J gene: TRBJ2-7
CDR3 protein: CASSPAGLAGVYEQYF
CDR3 DNA: TGTGCCAGCAGCCCCGCCGGACTAGCGGGGGTCTACGAGCAGTACTTC

D gene: NA
V gene: TRBV27
J gene: TRBJ2-7
CDR3 protein: CASSLRSYEQYF
CDR3 DNA: TGTGCCAGCAGTCTCCGGTCCTACGAGCAGTACTTC

D gene: NA
V gene: TRBV2
J gene: TRBJ1-6
CDR3 protein: CAIQPDDSPLHF
CDR3 DNA: TGTGCCATACAGCCGGATGATTCACCCCTCCACTTT

D gene: TRBD1
V gene: TRBV4-1
J gene: TRBJ2-3
CDR3 protein: CASSHGTGATDTQYF
CDR3 DNA: TGCGCCAGCAGCCACGGGACAGGGGCGACAGATACGCAGTATTTT

D gene: NA
V gene: TRBV21-1
J gene: TRBJ1-2
CDR3 protein: CASSRQGPHGYGYTF
CDR3 DNA: TGTGCCAGCAGCAGACAGGGACCTCACGGCTATGGCTACACCTTC

D gene: NA
V gene: TRBV5-1
J gene: TRBJ2-6
CDR3 protein: CASSLLISSGANVLTF
CDR3 DNA: TGCGCCAGCAGCTTGCTGATTAGCTCTGGGGCCAACGTCCTGACTTTC